This TCR beta chain was profiled in a study of Ad26.COV2.S vaccination and SARS-CoV-2 variants. General study findings and limits: The study found higher spike-specific TCR breadth in vaccine than placebo recipients. It was reported that spike-specific CD8+ and CD4+ T cell responses were substantially broad after vaccination. Measures of TCR breadth and depth may have fallen short of total T cell responses.

Trimming left V 4 bases short and J 13 bases short, with 14 bases between. In germline, CDR1 is SNHLY, CDR2 FYNNEI. The CDR3 contains 12 residues. Profiled with immunoSEQ multiplex PCR; TCRdb holds only in-frame clones, not every one. The data show about 180,000 clones, roughly 89% seen once. About this clone: What it binds is not known.

This rearrangement joins TRBV2 to TRBJ2-1; D is possibly TRBD2 (5 bases). The source was peripheral blood, collected after recovery from COVID-19. The sequence derives from a human donor who had recovered from COVID-19. CDR3 DNA: TGTGCCAGCAGTGGCCCGGGAACAAATCAGTTCTTC. Translated: CASSGPGTNQFF.